This passage covers 7 T cell receptor beta chains from one sample sequenced in a study of OX40 agonist ivuxolimab in advanced cancers. Here immunoSEQ multiplex PCR was the method, and the copy in TCRdb shows in-frame clones only, minus some. This sample has 55,000 to 90,000 clones, with roughly 80% found just once. The material sequenced was CD4+ or CD8+ T cells sorted from blood, taken in a trial of the OX40 agonist ivuxolimab. The receptors here all came from an adult with an advanced solid tumor such as melanoma, head and neck, liver or kidney cancer.

This clone was recorded once. The rearrangement links TRBV10-3 to TRBJ2-3; 8 positions agree with TRBD2. J gave up 4 bases and V 6 bases, and 6 bases lay outside the gene matches. Germline CDR1 and CDR2: ENHRY and SYGVKD. The CDR3 totals 14 residues. CDR3 coding DNA: TGTGCCATCAGCCGACTTAGCGGGGCAGATACGCAGTATTTT. Translated: CAISRLSGADTQYF.

CDR3 sequence reads: CASSSADTQYF. The CDR3, as DNA: TGTGCCAGCAGTTCTGCAGATACGCAGTATTTT. This sequence joins TRBV28 and TRBJ2-3; D remains ambiguous. In germline, CDR1 is MDHEN, CDR2 SYDVKM. The V gene lost 4 bases and the J gene lost 4 bases, with 3 bases spanning the gap. The CDR3 totals 11 residues.

The CDR3 DNA reads as TGTGCCAGCAGCTTGGATCCTAGCGGGGGGTTAACGGAGACCCAGTACTTC. Translated: CASSLDPSGGLTETQYF. The rearrangement joins TRBV5-4 to TRBJ2-5; 11 bases align to TRBD2. Germline CDR1 SGHNT, CDR2 YYREEE (reference sequence). The junction had 9 bases not matched to a gene; V was cut back by 0 bases and J by 5 bases. The CDR3 extends over 17 amino acids.

The chain uses TRBV6-5 and TRBJ2-1; TRBD1 is a possible D gene (5 bases). The CDR3 loop spans 11 amino acids. CDR1 is MNHEY, CDR2 SVGAGI, per germline. The ends were cut back, 10 bases at V and 4 bases at J, with 8 bases in the middle. In DNA, the CDR3 is TGTGCCACTACAGGTTACAATGAGCAGTTCTTC. It encodes CATTGYNEQFF.

This clone has a handful of counts. The chain combines TRBV19 with TRBJ1-5; 7 bases agree with TRBD1. With V trimmed by 6 bases and J by 5 bases, 7 bases remained unmatched. This CDR3 is built from 14 residues. Germline loops: CDR1 LNHDA, CDR2 SQIVND (reference sequence). The CDR3 spells CASRTGRFYQPQHF. As DNA, the CDR3 is TGTGCCAGTAGGACAGGGCGCTTCTATCAGCCCCAGCATTTT.

The J gene is TRBJ2-3, the V gene TRBV18; 8 nucleotides agree with TRBD2. This CDR3 has 17 amino acids. Unmatched junction bases numbered 6, after V lost 1 base and J lost 0 bases. CDR1 is KGHSH and CDR2 is LQKENI in the germline V gene. CDR3 sequence: CASSPLPGGPSTDTQYF. In DNA, the CDR3 is TGTGCCAGCTCACCACTGCCGGGGGGGCCGAGCACAGATACGCAGTATTTT.

This clone has a handful of counts. V gene TRBV2 combines with J gene TRBJ2-7, with a possible D match to TRBD1 (5 bases). The germline CDR1 and CDR2 sequences are SNHLY and FYNNEI. Trimming stripped 10 bases from V and 2 bases from J, with 12 bases between. The CDR3 has 12 amino acids. As DNA, the CDR3 is TGTGCCACCAGGGAAGGTCCCTACGAGCAGTACTTC. As protein: CATREGPYEQYF. The variable domain in full, with the rest retrieved from reference TRBV2 and TRBJ2-7, is EPEVTQTPSHQVTQMGQEVILRCVPISNHLYFYWYRQILGQKVEFLVSFYNNEISEKSEIFDDQFSVERPDGSNFTLKIRSTKLEDSAMYFCATREGPYEQYFGPGTRLTVT.